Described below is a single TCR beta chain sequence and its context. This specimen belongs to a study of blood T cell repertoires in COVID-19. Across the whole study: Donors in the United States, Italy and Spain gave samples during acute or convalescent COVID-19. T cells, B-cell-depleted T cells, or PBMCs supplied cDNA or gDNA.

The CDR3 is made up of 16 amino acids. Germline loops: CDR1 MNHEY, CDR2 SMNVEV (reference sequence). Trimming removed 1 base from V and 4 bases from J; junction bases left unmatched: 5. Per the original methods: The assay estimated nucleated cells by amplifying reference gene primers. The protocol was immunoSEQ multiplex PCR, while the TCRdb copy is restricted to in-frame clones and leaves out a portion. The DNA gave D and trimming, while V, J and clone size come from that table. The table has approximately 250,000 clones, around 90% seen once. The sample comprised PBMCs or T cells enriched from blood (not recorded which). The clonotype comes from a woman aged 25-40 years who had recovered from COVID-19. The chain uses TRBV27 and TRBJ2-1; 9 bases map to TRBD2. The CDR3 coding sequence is TGTGCCAGCAGTTTATGGGCTAGCGGGGATTACAATGAGCAGTTCTTC. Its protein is CASSLWASGDYNEQFF.